The rows below give T cell receptor beta chains drawn from one sample of a study of shared clonotypes between healthy human individuals. The method was immunoSEQ multiplex PCR; TCRdb's version includes in-frame clones alone and lacks a portion of them. This repertoire shows more than 2 million clones, roughly 96% found once; its top ten account for approximately 0.13%. Material: naive CD4+ T cells sorted from blood. These receptors were obtained from a man between 18 and 35 years old in good health. CDR3s include the opening cysteine and the closing phenylalanine or tryptophan. D genes are given only for firm matches. Clone size appears in some rows only: once, few, many, or a class for an expanded clone.

CDR3aa	CDR3nt	v_gene	j_gene	d_gene	abundance
CASSLTRLRGLNTEAFF	TGTGCCAGCAGTTTGACCCGTCTCAGGGGGCTGAACACTGAAGCTTTCTTT	TRBV28	TRBJ1-1	TRBD1	NA
CASSPKGSYNEQFF	TGTGCCAGCAGCCCCAAGGGGTCCTACAATGAGCAGTTCTTC	TRBV5-4	TRBJ2-1	NA	NA
CASISGTGNNEKLFF	TGTGCCAGCATTTCCGGGACAGGGAATAATGAAAAACTGTTTTTT	TRBV6-1	TRBJ1-4	TRBD1	NA
CASSSQGAYGYTF	TGTGCCAGTAGTTCACAGGGTGCCTATGGCTACACCTTC	TRBV19	TRBJ1-2	NA	NA
CASSSSDITTGRDGYTF	TGTGCCAGCAGTTCCTCTGATATTACGACAGGGCGGGATGGCTACACCTTC	TRBV28	TRBJ1-2	TRBD1	NA
CASSLDGQGVDEQFF	TGTGCCAGCAGCTTAGACGGACAAGGTGTAGATGAGCAGTTCTTC	TRBV11-3	TRBJ2-1	NA	NA
CASSEGGKPSSGNTIYF	TGTGCCAGCAGTGAAGGGGGGAAGCCTTCCTCTGGAAACACCATATATTTT	TRBV6-1	TRBJ1-3	NA	NA
CASTKSQGTSYEQYF	TGTGCCAGCACCAAATCCCAGGGGACTTCTTACGAGCAGTACTTC	TRBV11-2	TRBJ2-7	NA	NA
CATSRAQNPSGGDF	TGTGCCACCAGCAGAGCCCAAAACCCTAGCGGGGGGGACTTC	TRBV15	TRBJ2-5	TRBD2	NA
CASSGQGTYEQFF	TGTGCCAGCTCGGGACAGGGTACGTATGAGCAGTTCTTC	TRBV6-5	TRBJ2-1	TRBD1	NA
CASSEAGGSTDEQFF	TGCGCCAGCAGTGAGGCGGGAGGGAGCACTGATGAGCAGTTCTTC	TRBV10-1	TRBJ2-1	TRBD2	NA
CASSPDRYMYEQYF	TGTGCCAGCAGTCCGGACAGATACATGTACGAGCAGTACTTC	TRBV27	TRBJ2-7	NA	NA
CASSLNGDRQETQYF	TGCGCCAGCAGCTTGAACGGGGACAGGCAGGAGACCCAGTACTTC	TRBV5-1	TRBJ2-5	TRBD1	NA
CASSYSSAEQYF	TGTGCCAGCAGTTATTCGTCGGCCGAGCAGTACTTC	TRBV6-6	TRBJ2-7	NA	NA
CASSIGRQVRGYEQYF	TGTGCCAGTAGTATAGGAAGACAGGTCCGAGGCTACGAGCAGTACTTC	TRBV19	TRBJ2-7	NA	once
CASTRDWTYEQYF	TGTGCCAGCACCCGGGACTGGACCTACGAGCAGTACTTC	TRBV28	TRBJ2-7	NA	once
CSVRTGGYEQYF	TGCAGCGTAAGGACAGGGGGCTACGAGCAGTACTTC	TRBV29-1	TRBJ2-7	TRBD1	NA
CASRTQAENTEAFF	TGTGCCAGCAGAACACAGGCAGAGAACACTGAAGCTTTCTTT	TRBV7-9	TRBJ1-1	NA	NA
CASSLDRYEQYF	TGTGCCAGCAGTCTAGATCGGTACGAGCAGTACTTC	TRBV6-5	TRBJ2-7	NA	NA
CASSTLFHVVSDTQYF	TGTGCCAGCAGCACTCTATTTCACGTTGTGTCAGATACGCAGTATTTT	TRBV9	TRBJ2-3	NA	NA
CASSETWGPGDTQYF	TGTGCCAGCAGTGAAACTTGGGGGCCCGGAGATACGCAGTATTTT	TRBV6-1	TRBJ2-3	NA	NA
CSAASEETQYF	TGCAGTGCTGCCAGCGAGGAGACCCAGTACTTC	TRBV20-1	TRBJ2-5	NA	NA
CASSSPASYEQYF	TGTGCCAGCAGTAGCCCGGCATCCTACGAGCAGTACTTC	TRBV6-5	TRBJ2-7	NA	NA
CASSLPPIPGSGRSNEQFF	TGTGCCAGCAGTTTACCCCCCATACCGGGCTCGGGGAGGAGCAATGAGCAGTTCTTC	TRBV27	TRBJ2-1	NA	NA
CASSGQGLYQETQYF	TGTGCCAGCAGTGGACAGGGCCTCTATCAAGAGACCCAGTACTTC	TRBV6-1	TRBJ2-5	TRBD1	NA
CASNRPGQGRNEQYF	TGTGCCAGCAACCGACCGGGACAGGGCCGGAACGAGCAGTACTTC	TRBV2	TRBJ2-7	TRBD1	once
CAWSGGGETQYF	TGTGCCTGGAGTGGGGGGGGAGAGACCCAGTACTTC	TRBV30	TRBJ2-5	TRBD2	few
CASSYSAGGLFEQYF	TGTGCCAGCAGTTACTCGGCGGGGGGTCTGTTCGAGCAGTACTTC	TRBV6-5	TRBJ2-7	TRBD2	NA
CASSPPETSGYNEQFF	TGTGCCAGTAGTCCCCCAGAGACTAGCGGTTACAATGAGCAGTTCTTC	TRBV19	TRBJ2-1	TRBD2	NA
CASAPRSYQPQHF	TGTGCCAGCGCCCCCAGGTCTTATCAGCCCCAGCATTTT	TRBV27	TRBJ1-5	NA	NA
CASSQECRGCQPQHF	TGTGCCAGCAGCCAAGAGTGCCGGGGTTGTCAGCCCCAGCATTTT	TRBV14	TRBJ1-5	NA	NA
CASSLGKGSYEQYF	TGCGCCAGCAGCTTGGGCAAGGGCTCCTACGAGCAGTACTTC	TRBV5-1	TRBJ2-7	NA	NA
CASSEPAGGNTIYF	TGTGCCAGCAGTGAGCCGGCTGGGGGAAACACCATATATTTT	TRBV6-1	TRBJ1-3	NA	NA
CASSFKQYTDTQYF	TGCGCCAGCAGCTTTAAACAGTACACAGATACGCAGTATTTT	TRBV5-1	TRBJ2-3	NA	NA
CASSAGTGTYEQYF	TGTGCTAGCAGTGCCGGGACAGGGACCTACGAGCAGTACTTC	TRBV7-7	TRBJ2-7	TRBD1	NA
CASSTIDVTEAFF	TGTGCCAGCTCCACCATAGATGTCACTGAAGCTTTCTTT	TRBV18	TRBJ1-1	NA	NA
CASRAQGDTHEQYF	TGTGCCAGCAGGGCACAGGGAGATACTCACGAGCAGTACTTC	TRBV28	TRBJ2-7	NA	NA
CASSSEEGAYGYTF	TGTGCCAGCAGCTCCGAGGAGGGCGCCTATGGCTACACCTTC	TRBV21-1	TRBJ1-2	NA	NA
CASSERGVFSGNTIYF	TGTGCCAGCAGCGAAAGAGGAGTTTTCTCTGGAAACACCATATATTTT	TRBV7-2	TRBJ1-3	NA	NA
CASSFQGSGYTF	TGTGCCAGCAGCTTCCAGGGGTCTGGCTACACCTTC	TRBV7-9	TRBJ1-2	NA	NA
CASSLFGGVEAKNIQYF	TGTGCCAGCAGCTTATTCGGGGGAGTCGAGGCCAAAAACATTCAGTACTTC	TRBV11-2	TRBJ2-4	NA	NA
CASSPPGLRGEETQYF	TGTGCCAGCTCACCACCGGGTCTGCGGGGTGAAGAGACCCAGTACTTC	TRBV18	TRBJ2-5	NA	once